These 26 T cell receptor beta chains originate from one sample sequenced in a study of shared clonotypes between healthy human individuals. The assay was immunoSEQ multiplex PCR, and TCRdb's table has in-frame clones only and misses some. The sample yields 400,000 to 500,000 clones, 79% seen once. The specimen was PBMCs. All receptors derive from a middle-aged woman in good health. Some clones in this sample may be carry-over from other donors' samples.

V is TRBV28 and J is TRBJ1-1, with no clear D. V was pared by 2 bases and J by 7 bases, with 17 bases between. The CDR3 is 15 residues long. In germline, CDR1 is MDHEN, CDR2 SYDVKM. CDR3 nucleotides: TGTGCCAGCAGTTTACAGTCATACGGCGCCGGTGAAGCTTTCTTT. The encoded protein is CASSLQSYGAGEAFF.

V and J are TRBV28 and TRBJ2-1, with 10 bases identical to TRBD2. CDR3 length: 16 amino acids. Per the germline V gene, CDR1 is MDHEN and CDR2 is SYDVKM. J lost 7 bases, V lost 2 bases, and 8 bases had no gene match. The CDR3 sequence is CASSLQLAGVKNEQFF. The CDR3 DNA reads TGTGCCAGCAGTTTACAGCTAGCGGGAGTTAAGAATGAGCAGTTCTTC.

This clone was seen only a few times. The chain is built from TRBV14 and TRBJ1-1, with 7 bases aligning to TRBD1. Germline CDR1 is SGHDN and CDR2 is FVKESK. V lost 4 bases, J lost 0 bases, and 8 bases stayed unmatched. CDR3 length equals 16 residues. DNA of the CDR3: TGTGCCAGCAGCCGGCACGAGGGACAGATGAACACTGAAGCTTTCTTT. This encodes CASSRHEGQMNTEAFF.

The gene calls are TRBV5-1 and TRBJ2-7; 7 positions agree with TRBD1. V was pared by 4 bases and J by 0 bases, with 10 bases of the junction left unmatched. Germline CDR1 SGHRS, CDR2 YFSETQ. CDR3 length: 16 amino acids. The chain's CDR3 is CASSPQGTDFSYEQYF. The CDR3 DNA reads as TGCGCCAGCAGCCCACAGGGGACGGATTTCTCCTACGAGCAGTACTTC.

The chain has TRBV28 and TRBJ2-7; D could derive from TRBD1 or TRBD2 (5 bases each). The germline gives CDR1 MDHEN, CDR2 SYDVKM. The CDR3 runs to 15 residues. V was cut by 3 bases and J by 1 base, with 13 bases left in between. DNA of the CDR3: TGTGCCAGCAGTTTCAGGGAGACCCATTCCTACGAGCAGTACTTC. It yields the protein CASSFRETHSYEQYF.

The chain joins TRBV18 to TRBJ2-7, with D possibly matching TRBD1 (5 bases). Trimming cost V 2 bases and J 1 base, with 12 bases left between them. Germline assignment: CDR1 KGHSH and CDR2 LQKENI. The length of the CDR3 is 15 residues. The DNA of the CDR3 is TGTGCCAGCTCACCAACTACCGACAGATCCTACGAGCAGTACTTC. Amino acids: CASSPTTDRSYEQYF.

V and J are TRBV6-1 and TRBJ2-7; D is undetermined. Germline lookup yields CDR1 MNHNS and CDR2 SASEGT. V gave up 5 bases and J gave up 3 bases, with 11 bases separating them. CDR3 length: 13 amino acids. CDR3 nucleotides: TGTGCCAGCAGTTGGAGTGAGATCTACGAGCAGTACTTC. Amino acids: CASSWSEIYEQYF.

The rearrangement uses TRBV7-8 and TRBJ2-7; 7 nucleotides align to TRBD2. The CDR3 has 15 amino acids. The V segment lost 1 base and the J segment 6 bases; nucleotides outside the gene matches: 9. Germline V CDR1 and CDR2: SGHVS, FQNEAQ. The CDR3 sequence: CASSLEGDYLGEQYF. CDR3 DNA: TGTGCCAGCAGCTTAGAAGGGGACTACCTCGGCGAGCAGTACTTC. Supplemented by reference TRBV7-8 and TRBJ2-7, the full variable domain reads GAGVSQSPRYKVAKRGQDVALRCDPISGHVSLFWYQQALGQGPEFLTYFQNEAQLDKSGLPSDRFFAERPEGSVSTLKIQRTQQEDSAVYLCASSLEGDYLGEQYFGPGTRLTVT.

The V gene is TRBV11-2, the J gene TRBJ2-1, with D perhaps matching TRBD2 (5 bases). The CDR3 covers 16 residues. Germline loops: CDR1 SGHAT, CDR2 FQNNGV. V gave up 2 bases and J gave up 3 bases, with 14 bases separating them. DNA for the CDR3: TGTGCCAGCAGCTTAAGGTCTCCAGGAGGCTACAATGAGCAGTTCTTC. Translated: CASSLRSPGGYNEQFF.

The chain employs TRBV5-1 and TRBJ2-5; tentatively, D is TRBD1 (7 bases). V dropped 0 bases and J dropped 2 bases, with 17 bases sitting between them. This CDR3 spans 17 amino acids. Germline V gene sequence: CDR1 SGHRS, CDR2 YFSETQ. The CDR3 bases are TGCGCCAGCAGCTTGGGCGGGACAGCAGTTGGACAAGAGACCCAGTACTTC. Protein product: CASSLGGTAVGQETQYF.

This clone was observed a single time. The chain has TRBV6-6 and TRBJ2-5; D may correspond to TRBD1 or TRBD2 (5 bases each). The CDR3 loop spans 13 amino acids. Germline lookup yields CDR1 MNHNY and CDR2 SVGAGI (reference sequence). Trimming shortened V by 5 bases and J by 5 bases, and 12 bases separated the two germline ends. CDR3 DNA sequence: TGTGCCAGCAGTGCAGTGTGGGGGGAGACCCAGTACTTC. This encodes CASSAVWGETQYF.

V usage is TRBV27 and J usage is TRBJ2-2; TRBD2 aligns across 7 bases. Looked up from germline, CDR1 is MNHEY and CDR2 is SMNVEV (reference sequence). The CDR3 loop spans 17 amino acids. After removal of 6 bases from V and 7 bases from J, the junction contained 17 bases not matched to a gene. The CDR3 region has the DNA TGTGCCAGCAGAGACCTGAGCCTCGCCACGGGGGGCGGGGAGCTGTTTTTT. As protein: CASRDLSLATGGGELFF.

In its sample, this clone was seen once. V is TRBV30 and J is TRBJ1-3, with D possibly matching TRBD1 (5 bases). The CDR3 loop spans 15 amino acids. V lost 2 bases and J lost 0, with 11 bases in between. The germline V gene encodes CDR1 GTSNPN and CDR2 SVGIG (reference sequence). CDR3: CAWSPGTISGNTIYF. The CDR3, as DNA: TGTGCCTGGAGTCCGGGGACCATCTCTGGAAACACCATATATTTT.

This sequence joins TRBV15 and TRBJ2-2; D gene unclear. CDR3 length: 14 amino acids. Germline V gene lookup returns CDR1 LNHNV and CDR2 YYDKDF (reference sequence). Trimming removed 0 bases from V and 7 bases from J, with 9 bases in between. The CDR3 protein is CATSRDKSYGELFF. CDR3 nucleotides: TGTGCCACCAGCAGAGATAAGTCATACGGGGAGCTGTTTTTT.

The chain uses TRBV5-1 and TRBJ2-5; D is uncertain. In germline, CDR1 is SGHRS, CDR2 YFSETQ. This CDR3 has 14 residues. V lost 0 bases to trimming and J lost 1 base, with 7 bases between them. In DNA, the CDR3 is TGCGCCAGCAGCTTGGGCTCGACCCAAGAGACCCAGTACTTC. Its translation: CASSLGSTQETQYF.

This clone was seen once. The gene calls are TRBV19 and TRBJ1-2; D unclear. The CDR3 contains 14 residues. Trimming took off 0 bases at V and 3 bases at J, with 8 bases between the two ends. The germline V gene encodes CDR1 LNHDA and CDR2 SQIVND (reference sequence). CDR3 coding DNA: TGTGCCAGTAGTATAGAACGGGGTGACTATGGCTACACCTTC. This encodes CASSIERGDYGYTF.

This clone has a single count. The rearrangement uses TRBV4-2 and TRBJ2-2, with D perhaps assigned TRBD1 or TRBD2 (6 bases each). Germline loops: CDR1 LGHNA, CDR2 YNFKEQ. The CDR3 contains 17 residues. The V end was cut by 4 bases, the J end by 6 bases, with 21 bases between. The CDR3 DNA follows: TGTGCCAGCAGCCCCATCTCCGGGGGCGGTTTTTCCGGGGAGCTGTTTTTT. Translated, it gives CASSPISGGGFSGELFF.

The CDR3 reads CASRPGQSNTGELFF. The DNA for the CDR3 is TGTGCCAGCAGACCGGGACAGTCCAACACCGGGGAGCTGTTTTTT. The chain joins TRBV6-4 to TRBJ2-2, with 7 bases identical to TRBD1. Germline V gene sequence: CDR1 MRHNA, CDR2 SNTAGT. V lost 6 bases to trimming and J lost 2 bases; unmatched junction nucleotides: 6. The CDR3 is made up of 15 amino acids.

The gene calls are TRBV2 and TRBJ2-1, with 10 bases lining up with TRBD2. V gave up 6 bases and J gave up 2 bases; unmatched junction bases: 4. The CDR3 contains 15 residues. The germline gives CDR1 SNHLY, CDR2 FYNNEI. The DNA for the CDR3 is TGTGCCAGCAGGCTAGCGGGGGACCCCTACAATGAGCAGTTCTTC. Its protein is CASRLAGDPYNEQFF. Combining the CDR3 with reference TRBV2 and TRBJ2-1 gives the whole variable domain EPEVTQTPSHQVTQMGQEVILRCVPISNHLYFYWYRQILGQKVEFLVSFYNNEISEKSEIFDDQFSVERPDGSNFTLKIRSTKLEDSAMYFCASRLAGDPYNEQFFGPGTRLTVL.

As DNA, the CDR3 is TGCGCCAGCAGCTTGGCCCCCAACAATGAGCAGTTCTTC. Encoded protein: CASSLAPNNEQFF. The gene calls are TRBV5-1 and TRBJ2-1; no firm D call. V was pared by 0 bases and J by 5 bases, with 6 bases between. The CDR3 spans 13 residues. CDR1 is SGHRS, CDR2 YFSETQ, per germline.

V is TRBV19 and J is TRBJ1-5; D ambiguous. V lost 5 bases and J 0 bases, leaving 11 bases between the germline ends. This CDR3 contains 15 residues. Per the germline V gene, CDR1 is LNHDA and CDR2 is SQIVND (reference sequence). The CDR3 nucleotides read TGTGCCAGTAGTTATTTAGAATATAGCAATCAGCCCCAGCATTTT. The encoded protein is CASSYLEYSNQPQHF.

This sequence joins TRBV7-9 and TRBJ2-1, with 15 nucleotides matching TRBD2. This CDR3 region has 15 residues. Germline V gene lookup returns CDR1 SEHNR and CDR2 FQNEAQ (reference sequence). Trimming took 6 bases from V and 9 from J; bases not matched to a gene: 6. The CDR3 DNA reads as TGTGCCAGCAGTTCTAGGGGACTAGCGGGAGGTGAGCAGTTCTTC. This sequence encodes CASSSRGLAGGEQFF.

This clone was detected only once. The chain carries TRBV11-3 and TRBJ2-6, with a possible D match to TRBD1 (6 bases). Germline lookup yields CDR1 SGHNT and CDR2 YENEEA. V shed 3 bases and J shed 0 bases, with 6 bases lying between them. The CDR3 has 15 amino acids. This CDR3 reads CASSLDSSGANVLTF. CDR3 sequence (DNA): TGTGCCAGCAGCTTGGACAGCTCTGGGGCCAACGTCCTGACTTTC.

This chain connects TRBV7-3 to TRBJ2-2; 7 bases fit TRBD1. This CDR3 has 14 amino acids. The ends lost 5 bases at V and 4 bases at J; junction bases unmatched: 4. Looked up from germline, CDR1 is SGHTA and CDR2 is FQGTGA. The CDR3 nucleotides read TGTGCCAGCAGCCCGACAGGGACCACCGGGGAGCTGTTTTTT. Its protein product is CASSPTGTTGELFF.

The J gene is TRBJ1-1, the V gene TRBV2; D is perhaps TRBD1 (5 bases). Between the trimmed V and J ends, which lost 4 bases and 6 bases, there was a span of 12 bases. Germline values: CDR1 SNHLY, CDR2 FYNNEI. The CDR3 spans 13 residues. CDR3 bases: TGTGCCAGCAGTGCTTGGGCAGGGTCTGAAGCTTTCTTT. Amino acid sequence: CASSAWAGSEAFF.

The rearrangement joins TRBV2 to TRBJ2-2; possibly TRBD1 for D (10 bases). Germline values: CDR1 SNHLY, CDR2 FYNNEI. With 6 bases removed from V and 8 bases from J, the gap between germline ends came to 34 bases. The CDR3 totals 20 residues. The CDR3 spells CASSSPGQGFRSGRLGELFF. As DNA, the CDR3 is TGTGCCAGCAGCTCCCCGGGACAGGGGTTCAGGAGCGGGAGGTTAGGGGAGCTGTTTTTT.